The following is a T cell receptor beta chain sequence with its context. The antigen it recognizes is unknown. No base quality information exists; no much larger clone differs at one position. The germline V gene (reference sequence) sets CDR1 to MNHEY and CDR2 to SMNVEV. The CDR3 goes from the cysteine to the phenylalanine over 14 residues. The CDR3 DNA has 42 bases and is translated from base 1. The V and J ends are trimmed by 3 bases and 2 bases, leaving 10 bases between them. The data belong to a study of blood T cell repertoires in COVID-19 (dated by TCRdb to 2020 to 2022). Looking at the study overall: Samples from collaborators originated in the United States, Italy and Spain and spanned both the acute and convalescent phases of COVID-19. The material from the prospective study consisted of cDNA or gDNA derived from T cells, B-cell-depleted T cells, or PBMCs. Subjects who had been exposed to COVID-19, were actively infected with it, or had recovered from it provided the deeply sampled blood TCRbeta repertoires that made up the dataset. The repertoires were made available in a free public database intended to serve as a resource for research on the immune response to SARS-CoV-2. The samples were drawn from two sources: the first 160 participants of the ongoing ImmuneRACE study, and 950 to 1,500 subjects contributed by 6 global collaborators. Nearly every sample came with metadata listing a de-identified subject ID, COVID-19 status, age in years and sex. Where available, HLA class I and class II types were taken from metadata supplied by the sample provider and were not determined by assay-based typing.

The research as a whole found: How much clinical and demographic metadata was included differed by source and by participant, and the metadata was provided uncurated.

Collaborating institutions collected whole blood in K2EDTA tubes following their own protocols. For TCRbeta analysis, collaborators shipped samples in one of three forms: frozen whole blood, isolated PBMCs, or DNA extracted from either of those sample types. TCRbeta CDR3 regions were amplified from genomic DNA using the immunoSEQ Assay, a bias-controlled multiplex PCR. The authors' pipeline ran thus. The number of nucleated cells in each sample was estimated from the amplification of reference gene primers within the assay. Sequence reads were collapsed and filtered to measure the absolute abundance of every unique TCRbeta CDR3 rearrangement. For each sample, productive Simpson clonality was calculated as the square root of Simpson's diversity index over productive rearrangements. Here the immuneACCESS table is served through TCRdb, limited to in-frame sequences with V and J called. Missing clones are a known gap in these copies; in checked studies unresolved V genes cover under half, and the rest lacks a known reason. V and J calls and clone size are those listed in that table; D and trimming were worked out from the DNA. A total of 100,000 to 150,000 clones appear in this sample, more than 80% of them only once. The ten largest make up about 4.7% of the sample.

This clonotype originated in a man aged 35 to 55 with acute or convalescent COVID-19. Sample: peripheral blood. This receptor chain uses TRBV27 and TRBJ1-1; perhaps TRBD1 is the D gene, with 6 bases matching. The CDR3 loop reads CASSFGGGNTEAFF. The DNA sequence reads TGTGCCAGCAGTTTTGGGGGGGGCAACACTGAAGCTTTCTTT.